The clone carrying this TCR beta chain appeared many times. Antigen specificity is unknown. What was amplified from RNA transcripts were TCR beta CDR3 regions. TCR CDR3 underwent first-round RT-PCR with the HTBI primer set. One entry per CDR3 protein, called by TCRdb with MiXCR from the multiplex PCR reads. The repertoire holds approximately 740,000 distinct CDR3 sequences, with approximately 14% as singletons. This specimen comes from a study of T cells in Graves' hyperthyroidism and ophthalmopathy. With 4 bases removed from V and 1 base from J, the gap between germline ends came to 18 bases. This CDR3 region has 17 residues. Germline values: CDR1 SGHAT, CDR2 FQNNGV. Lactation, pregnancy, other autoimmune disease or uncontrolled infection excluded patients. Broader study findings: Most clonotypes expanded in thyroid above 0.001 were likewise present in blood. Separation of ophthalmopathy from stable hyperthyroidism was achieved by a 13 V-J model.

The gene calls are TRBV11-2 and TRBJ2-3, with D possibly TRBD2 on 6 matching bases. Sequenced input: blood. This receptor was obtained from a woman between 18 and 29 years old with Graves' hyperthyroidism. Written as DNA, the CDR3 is TGTGCCAGCAGCTCCGGACTGGCCAGGAGGGGCACAGATACGCAGTATTTT. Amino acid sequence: CASSSGLARRGTDTQYF.